These T cell receptor beta chains were read from a single sample in a study of vaccination effects on CD4 cells after COVID-19. Produced via immunoSEQ multiplex PCR; TCRdb's table is partial and in-frame only. The table has about 30,000 clones, 55% to 65% seen once. Their target antigens are unknown. Sample: CD4+ T cells from PBMCs cultured without peptide, taken before COVID-19 vaccination. The receptors come from a human donor who received a COVID-19 vaccine. Each CDR3 is given without its conserved first and last residue. The D gene is left open where the match is weak.

j_call	d_call	v_call	cdr3_aa
TRBJ2-1	-	TRBV2	ASKAGELYNEQF
TRBJ2-1	TRBD2	TRBV5-1	ASTPAGGYNEQF
TRBJ1-1	-	TRBV12-5	ASGLVVLGSYGTEAF
TRBJ2-2	-	TRBV25-1	ASSEEGGRSTGELF
TRBJ2-5	-	TRBV7-9	ASSLRGAETQY
TRBJ1-4	-	TRBV14	ASSQYYEKLF
TRBJ1-5	TRBD1	TRBV7-9	ASRAGTGRQPQH
TRBJ2-3	-	TRBV4-1	ASSPKYVLPSTDTQY
TRBJ2-1	TRBD2	TRBV11-2	ASSSQGLAGGEQF
TRBJ1-2	TRBD1	TRBV3-1/TRBV3-2	ASFQSDRATYGYT
TRBJ2-5	-	TRBV21-1	ASSNGGGETQY